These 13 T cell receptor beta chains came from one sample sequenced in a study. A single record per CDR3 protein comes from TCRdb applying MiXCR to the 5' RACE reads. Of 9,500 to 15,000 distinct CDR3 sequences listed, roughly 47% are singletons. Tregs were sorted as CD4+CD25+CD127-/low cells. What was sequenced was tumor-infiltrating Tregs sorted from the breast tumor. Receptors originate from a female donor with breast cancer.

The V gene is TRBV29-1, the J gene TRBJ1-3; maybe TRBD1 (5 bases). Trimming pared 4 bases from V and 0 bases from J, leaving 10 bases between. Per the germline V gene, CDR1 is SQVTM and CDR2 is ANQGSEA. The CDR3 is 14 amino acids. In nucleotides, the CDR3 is TGCAGCGTTGTCGTGGGGGACTCTGGAAACACCATATATTTT. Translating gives CSVVVGDSGNTIYF. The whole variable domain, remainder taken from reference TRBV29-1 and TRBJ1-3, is SAVISQKPSRDICQRGTSLTIQCQVDSQVTMMFWYRQQPGQSLTLIATANQGSEATYESGFVIDKFPISRPNLTFSTLTVSNMSPEDSSIYLCSVVVGDSGNTIYFGEGSWLTVV.

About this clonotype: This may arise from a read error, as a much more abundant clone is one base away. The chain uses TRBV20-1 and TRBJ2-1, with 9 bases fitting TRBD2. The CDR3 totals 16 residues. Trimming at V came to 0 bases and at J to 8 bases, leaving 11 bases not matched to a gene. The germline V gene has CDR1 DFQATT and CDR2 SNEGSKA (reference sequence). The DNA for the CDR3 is TGCAGTGCTAGAGATCGGGGAGCGGGAGGAATCTATGAGCAGTTCTTC. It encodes CSARDRGAGGIYEQFF.

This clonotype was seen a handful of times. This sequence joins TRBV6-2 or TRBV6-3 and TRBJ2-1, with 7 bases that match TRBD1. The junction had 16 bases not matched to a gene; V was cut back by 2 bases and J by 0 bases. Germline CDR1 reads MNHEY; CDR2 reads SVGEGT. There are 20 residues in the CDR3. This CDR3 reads CASSYPSTGRPRSSYNEQFF. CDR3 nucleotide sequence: TGTGCCAGCAGTTACCCTTCGACAGGGAGACCCCGGAGCTCCTACAATGAGCAGTTCTTC.

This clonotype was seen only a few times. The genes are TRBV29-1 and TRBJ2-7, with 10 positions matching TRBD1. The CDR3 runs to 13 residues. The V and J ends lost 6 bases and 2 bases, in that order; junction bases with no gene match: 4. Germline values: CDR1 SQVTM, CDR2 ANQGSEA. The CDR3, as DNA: TGCAGCGTGGGACAGGGGAGCCCCTACGAGCAGTACTTC. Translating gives CSVGQGSPYEQYF.

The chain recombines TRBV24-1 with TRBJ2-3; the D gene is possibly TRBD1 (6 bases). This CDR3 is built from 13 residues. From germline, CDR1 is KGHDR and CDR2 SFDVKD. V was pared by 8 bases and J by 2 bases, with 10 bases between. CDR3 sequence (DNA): TGTGCCACCAAGGGACAATTCACAGATACGCAGTATTTT. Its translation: CATKGQFTDTQYF.

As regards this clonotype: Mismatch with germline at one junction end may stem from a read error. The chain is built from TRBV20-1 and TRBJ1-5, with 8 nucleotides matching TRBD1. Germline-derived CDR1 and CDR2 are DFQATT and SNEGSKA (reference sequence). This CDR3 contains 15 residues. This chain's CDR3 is CSTSQGATSNQPQHF. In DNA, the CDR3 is TGCAGTACTAGCCAGGGGGCTACTAGCAATCAGCCCCAGCATTTT.

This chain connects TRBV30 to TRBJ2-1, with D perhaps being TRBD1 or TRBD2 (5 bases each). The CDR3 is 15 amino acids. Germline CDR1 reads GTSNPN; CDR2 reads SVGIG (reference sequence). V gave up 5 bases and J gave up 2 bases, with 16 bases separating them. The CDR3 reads CAWGETRGAYNEQFF. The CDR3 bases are TGTGCCTGGGGTGAAACTAGAGGGGCCTACAATGAGCAGTTCTTC.

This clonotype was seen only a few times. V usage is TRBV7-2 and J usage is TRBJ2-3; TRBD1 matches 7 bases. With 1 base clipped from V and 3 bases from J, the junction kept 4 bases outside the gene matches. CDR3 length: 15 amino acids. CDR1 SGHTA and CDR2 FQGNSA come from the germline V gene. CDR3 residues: CASSLVVQGTDTQYF. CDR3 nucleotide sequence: TGTGCCAGCAGCTTAGTTGTACAGGGGACAGATACGCAGTATTTT.

Written as DNA, the CDR3 is TGTGCCAGCAGCCAAACAGGGAATAATGAGCAGTTCTTC. It yields the protein CASSQTGNNEQFF. V gene TRBV5-4 combines with J gene TRBJ2-1; D is possibly TRBD1 (6 bases). The CDR3 sequence is 13 residues long. CDR1 and CDR2 (germline): SGHNT, YYREEE (reference sequence). Trimming removed 4 bases from V and 7 bases from J, with 12 bases in between.

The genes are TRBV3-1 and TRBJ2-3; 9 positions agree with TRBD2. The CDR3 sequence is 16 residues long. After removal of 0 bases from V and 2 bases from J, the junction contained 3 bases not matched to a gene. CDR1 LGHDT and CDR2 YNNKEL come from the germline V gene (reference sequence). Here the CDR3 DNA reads TGTGCCAGCAGCCAAGATAGCGGGGGCTACACAGATACGCAGTATTTT. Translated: CASSQDSGGYTDTQYF.

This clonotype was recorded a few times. The chain's CDR3 is CASSFHRARIFTDTQYF. DNA of the CDR3: TGTGCCAGCAGCTTTCATCGGGCGCGAATTTTCACAGATACGCAGTATTTT. This rearrangement joins TRBV7-9 to TRBJ2-3; D gene uncertain. This CDR3 comprises 17 residues. Trimming removed 3 bases at V and 2 bases at J, with 18 bases between. Looked up from germline, CDR1 is SEHNR and CDR2 is FQNEAQ (reference sequence).

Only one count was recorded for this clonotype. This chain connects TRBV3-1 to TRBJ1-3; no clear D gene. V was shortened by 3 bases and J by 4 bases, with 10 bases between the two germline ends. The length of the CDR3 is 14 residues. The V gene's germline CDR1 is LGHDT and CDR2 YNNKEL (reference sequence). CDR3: CASSHLDGGNTIYF. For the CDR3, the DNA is TGTGCCAGCAGCCACCTGGACGGAGGAAACACCATATATTTT.

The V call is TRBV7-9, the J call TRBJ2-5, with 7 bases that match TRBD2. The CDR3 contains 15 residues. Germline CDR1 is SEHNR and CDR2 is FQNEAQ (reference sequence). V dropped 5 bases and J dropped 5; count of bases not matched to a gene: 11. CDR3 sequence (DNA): TGTGCCAGCAGCCCGACCAGCCGGGGGGACGAGACCCAGTACTTC. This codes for CASSPTSRGDETQYF.